This TCR beta chain was found in a study of OX40 agonist ivuxolimab in advanced cancers. Whole-study findings and limits: The average count of expanded clones was higher among CD8+ T cells than among CD4+. CD4+ and CD8+ blood T cells expanded clonally by week 6 at 0.1 to 3.0 mg/kg.

Germline V CDR1 and CDR2: SGHTA, FQGNSA. The CDR3 spans 16 residues. V lost 5 bases, J lost 0 bases, and 14 bases lay in between. Only one count was recorded for this clone. The antigen is unknown. Profiled with immunoSEQ multiplex PCR; TCRdb holds only in-frame clones, not every one. This table has over 55,000 clones, roughly 89% appearing once. This chain links TRBV7-2 with TRBJ2-1; D not certain. This clonotype originated in an adult with an advanced solid tumor such as melanoma, head and neck, liver or kidney cancer. The sequences come from CD4+ or CD8+ T cells sorted from blood, collected in a trial of the OX40 agonist ivuxolimab. The CDR3 sequence: CASSLSRLSSYNEQFF. CDR3 DNA sequence: TGTGCCAGCAGCCTGAGCCGTTTGAGCTCCTACAATGAGCAGTTCTTC.